These 24 T cell receptor beta chains came from one sample sequenced in a study of blood T cell repertoires in COVID-19. Sequencing was performed with immunoSEQ multiplex PCR; in TCRdb, only in-frame clones are kept and a portion is missing. The sample contains around 97,000 clones, just under 85% of which appear only once. The sample was peripheral blood. Receptors were obtained from an older man with acute or convalescent COVID-19.

The V gene is TRBV27, the J gene TRBJ1-5; a weak D match, TRBD1 (6 bases). The germline V gene has CDR1 MNHEY and CDR2 SMNVEV (reference sequence). Trimming took 6 bases from V and 4 from J, leaving 13 bases between them. CDR3 length: 14 residues. The DNA for the CDR3 is TGTGCCAGCAGATTTGCACAGGGAAATCAGCCCCAGCATTTT. Translating gives CASRFAQGNQPQHF.

The J gene is TRBJ2-3, the V gene TRBV2; 14 bases match TRBD2. The CDR3 loop spans 18 amino acids. V trimming: 6 bases; J trimming: 2 bases; junction bases outside the gene matches: 10. Germline CDR1 is SNHLY and CDR2 is FYNNEI. CDR3 sequence reads: CASSYSGLAGGLTDTQYF. The DNA for the CDR3 is TGTGCCAGCAGCTACTCCGGACTAGCGGGAGGCCTCACAGATACGCAGTATTTT.

The gene calls are TRBV5-5 and TRBJ1-2; TRBD1 is a possible D gene (5 bases). Looked up from germline, CDR1 is SGHKS and CDR2 is YYEKEE (reference sequence). The V end lost 4 bases, the J end lost 3 bases, and 16 bases lay between the germline ends. The length of the CDR3 is 15 residues. This CDR3 is CASSPLEGPDYGYTF. The CDR3 DNA reads TGTGCCAGCAGCCCTCTGGAGGGGCCTGACTATGGCTACACCTTC.

CDR3 residues: CASSLSDRNTEAFF. The CDR3 nucleotides are TGTGCCAGCAGCCTTTCCGACAGGAACACTGAAGCTTTCTTT. The rearrangement uses TRBV3-1 (or the pseudogene TRBV3-2) and TRBJ1-1, with a possible D match to TRBD1 (5 bases). CDR3 size: 14 residues. The germline CDR1 and CDR2 sequences are LGHDT and YNNKEL (reference sequence). V lost 4 bases to trimming and J lost 1 base, with 10 bases between them.

This clone has just one count. J is TRBJ2-1 and V is TRBV7-8; 9 nucleotides line up with TRBD2. The J segment lost 0 bases and the V segment lost 1 base, leaving 10 bases of the junction unmatched. Germline V lookup: CDR1 SGHVS, CDR2 FQNEAQ. CDR3 size: 19 residues. This CDR3 is CASSLVGSGGKSSYNEQFF. In DNA form, the CDR3 reads TGTGCCAGCAGCTTAGTGGGGAGCGGGGGGAAAAGCTCCTACAATGAGCAGTTCTTC.

The chain employs TRBV11-2 and TRBJ2-2, with a possible D match to TRBD1 (6 bases). CDR1 is SGHAT and CDR2 is FQNNGV in the germline V gene. The CDR3 has 18 residues. V lost 0 bases and J lost 0, with 14 bases in between. The CDR3 DNA reads as TGTGCCAGCAGCTTAGAGGACAGAGCGTTCGCGAACACCGGGGAGCTGTTTTTT. Translation gives CASSLEDRAFANTGELFF.

The chain recombines TRBV18 with TRBJ1-3; D is undetermined. The V and J ends lost 2 bases and 2 bases respectively, with 13 bases between them. The CDR3 covers 16 residues. Germline V lookup: CDR1 KGHSH, CDR2 LQKENI. CDR3 nucleotide sequence: TGTGCCAGCTCACCAACGAGCGGGCTAGCTGGAAACACCATATATTTT. It codes for CASSPTSGLAGNTIYF.

The chain links TRBV6-5 to TRBJ1-1, with D unclear. The CDR3 has 13 amino acids. Per germline, CDR1 MNHEY and CDR2 SVGAGI. V was cut by 7 bases and J by 0 bases, with 9 bases left in between. This CDR3 is CASTDRMNTEAFF. The CDR3 nucleotides are TGTGCCAGCACAGATCGCATGAACACTGAAGCTTTCTTT.

The V gene is TRBV30, the J gene TRBJ2-7, with a tentative D call TRBD2 (6 bases). The germline gives CDR1 GTSNPN, CDR2 SVGIG (reference sequence). V shed 0 bases and J shed 2 bases, with 11 bases lying between them. CDR3 length equals 14 residues. The CDR3 DNA sequence: TGTGCCTGGAGTGTAGGCGGGGCTACCTACGAGCAGTACTTC. Translating it yields CAWSVGGATYEQYF.

The V gene is TRBV28, the J gene TRBJ2-3; 9 bases fit TRBD2. The CDR3 consists of 17 residues. Trimming at V came to 2 bases and at J to 0 bases, leaving 6 bases not matched to a gene. Germline loops: CDR1 MDHEN, CDR2 SYDVKM. The CDR3, as DNA: TGTGCCAGCAGTTTAGCGGGAGGGGCACCTAGCACAGATACGCAGTATTTT. Protein: CASSLAGGAPSTDTQYF.

A few counts support this clone. CDR3 sequence reads: CASSSDTGTYEQYF. The CDR3 DNA is TGTGCCAGCAGCTCCGACACAGGGACCTACGAGCAGTACTTC. The chain carries TRBV11-2 and TRBJ2-7, with TRBD1 as a possible D gene (6 bases). Germline assignment: CDR1 SGHAT and CDR2 FQNNGV. The CDR3 consists of 14 residues. V lost 4 bases, J lost 2 bases, and 12 bases lay in between.

The J gene is TRBJ1-2, the V gene TRBV19; the match to TRBD1 covers 9 bases. The CDR3 is made up of 13 amino acids. CDR1 LNHDA and CDR2 SQIVND come from the germline V gene (reference sequence). V shed 8 bases and J 2 bases; nucleotides not matched to a gene: 3. The CDR3 protein is CASDRGGNYGYTF. The CDR3 DNA sequence: TGTGCCAGTGACAGGGGGGGGAACTATGGCTACACCTTC.

In this sample, this clone turned up once. V gene TRBV10-1 combines with J gene TRBJ2-3; a possible D gene is TRBD1 (5 bases). CDR3 length: 14 amino acids. Trimming cost V 6 bases and J 1 base, with 11 bases left between them. CDR1 is WNHNN, CDR2 SYGVQD, per germline (reference sequence). CDR3 DNA: TGCGCCAGCAGACCAGGGATGGGCACAGATACGCAGTATTTT. Its translation is CASRPGMGTDTQYF.

This sequence joins TRBV2 and TRBJ2-2, with D maybe TRBD2 (6 bases). The CDR3 spans 14 residues. Trimming shortened V by 6 bases and J by 3 bases, and 11 bases separated the two germline ends. CDR1 is SNHLY and CDR2 is FYNNEI in the germline V gene. The CDR3 nucleotides are TGTGCCAGCAGGTCCAGGGAGGACACCGGGGAGCTGTTTTTT. This encodes CASRSREDTGELFF.

The chain is built from TRBV9 and TRBJ2-7; D unresolved. Deletions cut 0 bases from V and 0 bases from J, with 10 bases between. The CDR3 sequence is 15 residues long. Germline CDR1 reads SGDLS; CDR2 reads YYNGEE. CDR3 sequence: CASSVGIQYSYEQYF. CDR3 DNA: TGTGCCAGCAGCGTAGGGATACAGTACTCCTACGAGCAGTACTTC.

J is TRBJ1-2 and V is TRBV5-1; D gene ambiguous. Trimming pared 0 bases from V and 4 bases from J, leaving 16 bases between. Germline V gives CDR1 SGHRS, CDR2 YFSETQ. The CDR3 runs 16 residues. CDR3 loop: CASSLDSFYEPYGYTF. CDR3 in DNA: TGCGCCAGCAGCTTGGATAGCTTTTACGAACCCTATGGCTACACCTTC.

This chain joins TRBV10-3 and TRBJ1-4, with 9 bases aligning to TRBD1. This CDR3 region has 16 residues. From germline, CDR1 is ENHRY and CDR2 SYGVKD. After removal of 3 bases from V and 10 bases from J, the junction contained 12 bases not matched to a gene. CDR3: CAISDPTGGQAAKLFF. CDR3 DNA: TGTGCCATCAGTGATCCGACAGGGGGTCAGGCGGCAAAACTGTTTTTT.

The DNA of the CDR3 is TGTGCCAGCAGGACGGCCTTAGGAGAAAGCAATCAGCCCCAGCATTTT. Its translation: CASRTALGESNQPQHF. V and J are TRBV28 and TRBJ1-5; D is unresolved. The ends were cut back, 6 bases at V and 1 base at J, with 16 bases in the middle. This CDR3 has 16 amino acids. Germline V gene lookup returns CDR1 MDHEN and CDR2 SYDVKM.

This clone was detected only once. The gene calls are TRBV7-6 and TRBJ2-3, with D tentatively TRBD1 (6 bases). Germline CDR1 is SGHVS and CDR2 is FNYEAQ. The CDR3 has 17 residues. Trimming shortened V by 4 bases and J by 0 bases, and 17 bases separated the two germline ends. The CDR3 reads CASSSTLVGASTDTQYF. The CDR3 nucleotides read TGTGCCAGCAGCTCGACCCTCGTGGGGGCTAGCACAGATACGCAGTATTTT.

To note about this clone: This CDR3 is also generated by other DNA sequences in the sample. The chain links TRBV7-2 to TRBJ2-3; 8 bases are shared with TRBD1. V was clipped by 4 bases and J by 1 base; unmatched bases: 1. Germline values: CDR1 SGHTA, CDR2 FQGNSA. This CDR3 comprises 14 residues. CDR3 in amino acids: CASSSGQGTDTQYF. The CDR3 DNA follows: TGTGCCAGCAGCTCGGGACAGGGCACAGATACGCAGTATTTT. The whole variable domain, remainder taken from reference TRBV7-2 and TRBJ2-3, is GAGVSQSPSNKVTEKGKDVELRCDPISGHTALYWYRQSLGQGLEFLIYFQGNSAPDKSGLPSDRFSAERTGGSVSTLTIQRTQQEDSAVYLCASSSGQGTDTQYFGPGTRLTVL.

In DNA form, the CDR3 reads TGTGCCAGCAGTCACATACAGGGTGTTGGGGCAGATACGCAGTATTTT. Translation: CASSHIQGVGADTQYF. V gene TRBV6-2 or TRBV6-3 combines with J gene TRBJ2-3, with D tentatively TRBD1 (6 bases). The CDR3 is 16 residues long. V was clipped by 5 bases and J by 4 bases, with 19 bases between them. CDR1 is MNHEY and CDR2 is SVGEGT in the germline V gene.

The chain is built from TRBV18 and TRBJ2-2; D gene uncertain. The length of the CDR3 is 15 residues. V was shortened by 5 bases and J by 0 bases, with 10 bases between the two germline ends. The V gene's germline CDR1 is KGHSH and CDR2 LQKENI. DNA of the CDR3: TGTGCCAGCTCAGGTCTTGAGTCGAACACCGGGGAGCTGTTTTTT. It specifies CASSGLESNTGELFF. Full variable domain (remainder filled in from reference TRBV18 and TRBJ2-2): NAGVMQNPRHLVRRRGQEARLRCSPMKGHSHVYWYRQLPEEGLKFMVYLQKENIIDESGMPKERFSAEFPKEGPSILRIQQVVRGDSAAYFCASSGLESNTGELFFGEGSRLTVL.

The gene calls are TRBV19 and TRBJ2-2, with a possible D match to TRBD1 (5 bases). This CDR3 has 15 residues. Trimming left V 3 bases short and J 0 bases short, with 8 bases between. Germline V gene sequence: CDR1 LNHDA, CDR2 SQIVND (reference sequence). CDR3 sequence reads: CASSISRANTGELFF. In DNA form, the CDR3 reads TGTGCCAGTAGTATTTCCAGGGCGAACACCGGGGAGCTGTTTTTT.

The sample holds one count of this clone. The chain carries TRBV28 and TRBJ2-1, with D tentatively TRBD2 (5 bases). Germline lookup yields CDR1 MDHEN and CDR2 SYDVKM. The CDR3 contains 17 residues. V lost 7 bases and J 4 bases, leaving 23 bases between the germline ends. CDR3 DNA: TGTGCCAGCAAGGGAGAAAGGCCCGTTTCTGATTACAATGAGCAGTTCTTC. Its protein product is CASKGERPVSDYNEQFF.